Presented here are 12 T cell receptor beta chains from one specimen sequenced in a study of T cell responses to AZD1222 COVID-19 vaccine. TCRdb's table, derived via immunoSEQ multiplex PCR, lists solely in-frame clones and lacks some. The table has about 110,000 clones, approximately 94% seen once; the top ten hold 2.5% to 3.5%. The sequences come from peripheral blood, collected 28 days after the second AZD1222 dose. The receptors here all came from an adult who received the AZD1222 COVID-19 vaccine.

This CDR3 reads CASSLRPGGASYGYTF. CDR3 nucleotides: TGTGCCAGCAGCTTAAGGCCCGGAGGGGCTAGCTATGGCTACACCTTC. This chain connects TRBV7-9 to TRBJ1-2, with D possibly matching TRBD1 (5 bases). CDR1 SEHNR and CDR2 FQNEAQ come from the germline V gene (reference sequence). CDR3 length: 16 amino acids. Trimming left V 2 bases short and J 4 bases short, with 17 bases between.

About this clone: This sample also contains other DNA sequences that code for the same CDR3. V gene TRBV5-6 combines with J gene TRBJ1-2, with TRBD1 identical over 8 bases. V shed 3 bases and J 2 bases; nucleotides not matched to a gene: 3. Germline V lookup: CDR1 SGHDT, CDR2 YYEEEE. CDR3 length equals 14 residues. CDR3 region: CASSYGQGNYGYTF. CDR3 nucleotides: TGTGCCAGCAGCTACGGACAGGGCAACTATGGCTACACCTTC. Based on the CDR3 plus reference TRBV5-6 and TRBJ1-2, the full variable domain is DAGVTQSPTHLIKTRGQQVTLRCSPKSGHDTVSWYQQALGQGPQFIFQYYEEEERQRGNFPDRFSGHQFPNYSSELNVNALLLGDSALYLCASSYGQGNYGYTFGSGTRLTVV.

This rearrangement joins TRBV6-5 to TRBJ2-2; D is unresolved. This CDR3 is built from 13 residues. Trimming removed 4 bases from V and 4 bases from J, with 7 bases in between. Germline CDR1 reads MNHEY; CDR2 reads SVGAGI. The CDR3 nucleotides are TGTGCCAGCAGTTTTATTATCACCGGGGAGCTGTTTTTT. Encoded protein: CASSFIITGELFF.

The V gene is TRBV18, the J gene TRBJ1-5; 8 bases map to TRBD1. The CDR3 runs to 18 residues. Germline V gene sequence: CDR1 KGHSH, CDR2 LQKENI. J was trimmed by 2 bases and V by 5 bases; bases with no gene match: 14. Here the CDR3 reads CASSSTGTGIGGNQPQHF. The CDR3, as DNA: TGTGCCAGCTCAAGCACCGGGACAGGAATTGGAGGCAATCAGCCCCAGCATTTT.

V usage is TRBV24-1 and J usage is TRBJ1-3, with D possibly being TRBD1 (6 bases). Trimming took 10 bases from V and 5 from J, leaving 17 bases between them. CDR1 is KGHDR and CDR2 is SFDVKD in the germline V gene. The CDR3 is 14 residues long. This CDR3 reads CATGGQQGRNTIYF. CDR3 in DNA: TGTGCCACAGGAGGTCAGCAGGGGAGAAACACCATATATTTT.

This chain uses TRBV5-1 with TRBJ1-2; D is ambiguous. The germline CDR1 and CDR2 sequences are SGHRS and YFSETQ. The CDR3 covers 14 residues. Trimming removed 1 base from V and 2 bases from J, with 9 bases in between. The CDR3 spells CASSLNLQNYGYTF. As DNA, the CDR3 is TGCGCCAGCAGCTTGAATTTACAAAACTATGGCTACACCTTC.

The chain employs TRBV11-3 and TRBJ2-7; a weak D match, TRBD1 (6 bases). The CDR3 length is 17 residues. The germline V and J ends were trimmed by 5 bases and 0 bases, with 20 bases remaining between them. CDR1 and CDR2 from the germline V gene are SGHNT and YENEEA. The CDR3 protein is CASSTQYDRRSSYEQYF. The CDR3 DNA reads TGTGCCAGCAGCACCCAGTACGACAGGAGAAGCTCCTACGAGCAGTACTTC.

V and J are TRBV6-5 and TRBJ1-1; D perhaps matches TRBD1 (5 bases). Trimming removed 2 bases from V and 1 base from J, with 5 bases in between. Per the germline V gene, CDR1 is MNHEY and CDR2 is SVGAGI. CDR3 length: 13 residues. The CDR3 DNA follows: TGTGCCAGCAGTTACGGGACGAACACTGAAGCTTTCTTT. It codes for CASSYGTNTEAFF.

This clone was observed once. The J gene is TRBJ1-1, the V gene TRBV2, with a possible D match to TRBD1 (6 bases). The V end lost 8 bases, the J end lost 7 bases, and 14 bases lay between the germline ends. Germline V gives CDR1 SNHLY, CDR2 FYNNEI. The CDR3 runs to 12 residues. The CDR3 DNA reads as TGTGCCAGCCTGAAACCAGGGGTTGAAGCTTTCTTT. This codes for CASLKPGVEAFF.

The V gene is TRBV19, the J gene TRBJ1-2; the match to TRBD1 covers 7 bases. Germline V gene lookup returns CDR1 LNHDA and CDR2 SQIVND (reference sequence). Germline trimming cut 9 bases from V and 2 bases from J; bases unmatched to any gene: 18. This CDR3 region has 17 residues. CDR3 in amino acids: CASAPPRGQRGNYGYTF. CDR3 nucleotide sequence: TGTGCCAGCGCCCCGCCCAGGGGACAGAGGGGCAACTATGGCTACACCTTC. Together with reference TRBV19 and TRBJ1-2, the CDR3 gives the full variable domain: DGGITQSPKYLFRKEGQNVTLSCEQNLNHDAMYWYRQDPGQGLRLIYYSQIVNDFQKGDIAEGYSVSREKKESFPLTVTSAQKNPTAFYLCASAPPRGQRGNYGYTFGSGTRLTVV.

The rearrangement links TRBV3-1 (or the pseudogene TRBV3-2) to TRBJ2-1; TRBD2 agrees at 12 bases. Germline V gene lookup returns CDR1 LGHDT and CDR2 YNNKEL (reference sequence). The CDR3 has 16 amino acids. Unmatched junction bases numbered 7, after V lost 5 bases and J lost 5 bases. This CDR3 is CASSSDRLAGDNEQFF. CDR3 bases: TGTGCCAGCAGCTCGGATAGACTAGCGGGAGACAATGAGCAGTTCTTC.

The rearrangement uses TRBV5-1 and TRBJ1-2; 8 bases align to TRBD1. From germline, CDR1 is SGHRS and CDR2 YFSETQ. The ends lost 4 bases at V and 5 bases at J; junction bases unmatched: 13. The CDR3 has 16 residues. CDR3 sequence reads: CASSLEQPGTGYGYTF. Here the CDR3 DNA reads TGCGCCAGCAGCCTTGAACAGCCCGGGACAGGTTATGGCTACACCTTC.